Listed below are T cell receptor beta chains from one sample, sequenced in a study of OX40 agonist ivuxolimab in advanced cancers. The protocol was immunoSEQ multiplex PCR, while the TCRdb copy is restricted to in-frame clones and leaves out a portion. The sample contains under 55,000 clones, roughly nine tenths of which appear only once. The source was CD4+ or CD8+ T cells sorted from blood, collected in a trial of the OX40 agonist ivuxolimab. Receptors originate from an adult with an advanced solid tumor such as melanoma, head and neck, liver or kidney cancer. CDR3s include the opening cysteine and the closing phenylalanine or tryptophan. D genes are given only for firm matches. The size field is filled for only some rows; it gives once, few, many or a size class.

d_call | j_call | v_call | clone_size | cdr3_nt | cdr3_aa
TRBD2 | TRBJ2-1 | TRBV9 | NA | TGTGCCAGCAGCGTAGCTGGGACTAGCGGGGGGGCCGTACTGAATGAGCAGTTCTTC | CASSVAGTSGGAVLNEQFF
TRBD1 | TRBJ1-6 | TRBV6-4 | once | TGTGCCAGCAGTGAACAGGGGGTTAATTCACCCCTCCACTTT | CASSEQGVNSPLHF
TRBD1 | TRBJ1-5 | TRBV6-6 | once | TGTGCCAGCAGTAACAGGGGGAAGGTTCAGCCCCAGCATTTT | CASSNRGKVQPQHF
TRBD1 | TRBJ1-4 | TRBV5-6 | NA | TGTGCCAGCGGCCGGGACAGAGAAAAACTGTTTTTT | CASGRDREKLFF
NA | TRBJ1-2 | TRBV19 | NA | TGTGCCAGTAGTTCAAGTGGGGGGGACTATGGCTACACCTTC | CASSSSGGDYGYTF
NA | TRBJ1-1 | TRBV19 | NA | TGTGCCAGTAGTTTTCCCGGCACTGAAGCTTTCTTT | CASSFPGTEAFF
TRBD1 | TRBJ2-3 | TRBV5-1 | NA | TGCGCCAGCTCCAGGGGGACAGAGATATTCACAGATACGCAGTATTTT | CASSRGTEIFTDTQYF
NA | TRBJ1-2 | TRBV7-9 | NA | TGTGCCAGCAGCTTAAGGATCAACTATGGCTACACCTTC | CASSLRINYGYTF
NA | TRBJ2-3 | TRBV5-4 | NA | TGTGCCAGCAGCTTGGACAGGGATGGAGCAGATACGCAGTATTTT | CASSLDRDGADTQYF
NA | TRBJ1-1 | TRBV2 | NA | TGTGCCAGCAGTGCCCAACCCGGGGGCACTGAAGCTTTCTTT | CASSAQPGGTEAFF
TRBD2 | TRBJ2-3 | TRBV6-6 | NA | TGTGCCAGCAGTTACTACCGGGGGGTGGGAGCAGATACGCAGTATTTT | CASSYYRGVGADTQYF
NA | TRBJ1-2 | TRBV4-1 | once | TGCGCCAGCAGCCCCGCCTCAGGGGTGGGCTATGGCTACACCTTC | CASSPASGVGYGYTF
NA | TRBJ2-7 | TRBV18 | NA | TGTGCCAGCTCACCACTTAACTCGGACAGCTCCTACGAGCAGTACTTC | CASSPLNSDSSYEQYF
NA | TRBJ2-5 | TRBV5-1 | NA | TGCGCCAGCAGCTTGTCGGGGGGCTCCCAAGAGACCCAGTACTTC | CASSLSGGSQETQYF
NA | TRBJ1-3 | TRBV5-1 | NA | TGCGCCAGCAGCTATTACCCTCAGGGGACTGGAAACACCATATATTTT | CASSYYPQGTGNTIYF
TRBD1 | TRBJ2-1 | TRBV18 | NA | TGTGCCAGCTCACCACCGGGACAGGGGACCCATGAGCAGTTCTTC | CASSPPGQGTHEQFF
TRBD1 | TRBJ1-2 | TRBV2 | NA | TGTGCCAGCAATTCGGACAGGACTAACTATGGCTACACCTTC | CASNSDRTNYGYTF
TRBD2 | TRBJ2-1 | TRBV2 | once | TGTGCCAGCAGTGGACTAGCGGGCTCCTACAATGAGCAGTTCTTC | CASSGLAGSYNEQFF
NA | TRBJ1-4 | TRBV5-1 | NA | TGCGCCAGCAGCACACAGGGCTCAACTAATGAAAAACTGTTTTTT | CASSTQGSTNEKLFF
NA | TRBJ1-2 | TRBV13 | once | TGTGCCAGCAGCTTACGTGGGAGACAGGAAGGTAACTATGGCTACACCTTC | CASSLRGRQEGNYGYTF
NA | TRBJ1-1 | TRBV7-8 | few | TGTGCCAGCAGTCATCTGGATACTGAAGCTTTCTTT | CASSHLDTEAFF
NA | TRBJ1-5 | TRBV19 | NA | TGTGCCAGTACGCGGGATTTGGTTCAGCCCCAGCATTTT | CASTRDLVQPQHF
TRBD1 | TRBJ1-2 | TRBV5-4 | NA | TGTGCCAGCAGCTTGGGCGGGACAGGGGGCCTCTATGGCTACACCTTC | CASSLGGTGGLYGYTF
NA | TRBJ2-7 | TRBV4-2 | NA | TGTGCCAGCAGCCAAGAAAGGAAAGGGATCTCCTACGAGCAGTACTTC | CASSQERKGISYEQYF
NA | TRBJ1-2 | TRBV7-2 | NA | TGTGCCAGCAGCTTAGATTTGTTCTATGGCTACACCTTC | CASSLDLFYGYTF